This is a list of T cell receptor beta chains from one sample in a study of CD8 T cells in ankylosing spondylitis. TCRdb passed the 5' RACE reads through MiXCR, listing each CDR3 protein once. Of about 340,000 distinct CDR3 sequences in the sample, roughly 22% were seen once. The sample consisted of blood, either unsorted or a sorted T cell fraction (not recorded which). The receptors come from a male donor with ankylosing spondylitis or in good health (not recorded which). Each CDR3 is given with its conserved first and last residue. The D gene is left open where the match is weak. The listing skips clone size in some rows; elsewhere it reads once, few, many or a size class.

len | j_gene | v_gene | abundance | d_gene | CDR3aa | CDR3nt
16 | TRBJ1-3 | TRBV5-1 | . | . | CASSLFGENSGNTIYF | TGCGCCAGCAGCTTGTTCGGCGAAAACTCTGGAAACACCATATATTTT
14 | TRBJ2-7 | TRBV12-3/TRBV12-4 | . | TRBD1 | CASSSTGVTYEQYF | TGTGCCAGCAGCAGTACAGGGGTAACCTACGAGCAGTACTTC
12 | TRBJ2-1 | TRBV7-9 | few | . | CASSFEYNEQFF | TGTGCCAGCAGCTTTGAATACAATGAGCAGTTCTTC
15 | TRBJ2-2 | TRBV5-5 | . | TRBD1 | CASSSPGQGPGELFF | TGTGCCAGCAGCTCTCCGGGACAGGGGCCCGGGGAGCTGTTTTTT
11 | TRBJ1-4 | TRBV12-3/TRBV12-4 | few | . | CASSEGEKLFF | TGTGCCAGCAGTGAGGGTGAAAAACTGTTTTTT
13 | TRBJ1-1 | TRBV9 | . | . | CASSVGGLGEAFF | TGTGCCAGCAGCGTAGGAGGTTTGGGTGAAGCTTTCTTT
16 | TRBJ1-2 | TRBV25-1 | . | . | CASSGTPGQKNYGYTF | TGTGCCAGCAGTGGTACTCCGGGACAAAAGAACTATGGCTACACCTTC
13 | TRBJ2-1 | TRBV5-1 | . | . | CASSIKGTNEQFF | TGCGCCAGCAGTATTAAGGGGACCAATGAGCAGTTCTTC
16 | TRBJ1-2 | TRBV12-3/TRBV12-4 | few | TRBD1 | CASSGTVGGQGPGYTF | TGTGCCAGCAGTGGGACCGTGGGGGGACAGGGCCCTGGCTACACCTTC
12 | TRBJ2-2 | TRBV24-1 | few | . | CATSGWTGELFF | TGTGCCACCAGTGGGTGGACCGGGGAGCTGTTTTTT
17 | TRBJ2-7 | TRBV9 | once | . | CASSAEGRDAGVHEQYF | TGTGCCAGCAGCGCGGAAGGCCGGGACGCCGGGGTGCACGAGCAGTACTTC
13 | TRBJ2-7 | TRBV12-3/TRBV12-4 | . | . | CASSSPYGTEQYF | TGTGCCAGCAGTTCCCCCTACGGGACCGAGCAGTACTTC
13 | TRBJ2-1 | TRBV29-1 | few | . | CSVVERGRNEQFF | TGCAGCGTTGTGGAGAGGGGAAGAAATGAGCAGTTCTTC
16 | TRBJ2-2 | TRBV12-3/TRBV12-4 | few | . | CASSLVSTKNTGELFF | TGTGCCAGCAGTTTGGTGTCCACCAAGAACACCGGGGAGCTGTTTTTT
15 | TRBJ1-5 | TRBV29-1 | . | TRBD1 | CSVKTGGEGNQPQHF | TGCAGCGTGAAGACAGGGGGAGAAGGCAATCAGCCCCAGCATTTT
14 | TRBJ2-1 | TRBV6-5 | . | . | CASSLWGVHNEQFF | TGTGCCAGCAGTTTATGGGGGGTTCACAATGAGCAGTTCTTC
16 | TRBJ2-5 | TRBV4-1 | few | TRBD1 | CASSQVGGQGGETQYF | TGCGCCAGCAGCCAAGTGGGGGGACAGGGTGGAGAGACCCAGTACTTC
16 | TRBJ2-1 | TRBV6-4 | . | TRBD2 | CASSDSGGGLRDEQFF | TGTGCCAGCAGTGACTCGGGCGGGGGGCTTAGGGATGAGCAGTTCTTC
15 | TRBJ2-5 | TRBV6-5 | . | TRBD2 | CASSYSRGGPETQYF | TGTGCCAGCAGTTACTCCCGCGGGGGGCCGGAGACCCAGTACTTC
16 | TRBJ2-5 | TRBV20-1 | few | . | CSASLLGGRVQETQYF | TGCAGTGCTAGCCTGCTGGGGGGCAGGGTCCAAGAGACCCAGTACTTC
17 | TRBJ2-1 | TRBV29-1 | . | . | CSVEGLWLEISYNEQFF | TGCAGCGTTGAGGGGTTGTGGCTAGAGATCTCCTACAATGAGCAGTTCTTC
18 | TRBJ2-1 | TRBV4-1 | . | TRBD1 | CASSQDWLGTGTYNEQFF | TGCGCCAGCAGCCAAGATTGGTTGGGGACAGGGACTTACAATGAGCAGTTCTTC
13 | TRBJ2-7 | TRBV29-1 | . | . | CSVGGQNSYEQYF | TGCAGCGTGGGAGGACAGAACTCCTACGAGCAGTACTTC
15 | TRBJ2-7 | TRBV6-5 | few | . | CASSYSFGANYEQYF | TGTGCCAGCAGTTACTCGTTTGGGGCGAACTACGAGCAGTACTTC
16 | TRBJ2-1 | TRBV11-2 | . | . | CASSFSVGSSYNEQFF | TGTGCCAGCAGCTTTAGTGTGGGTAGCTCCTACAATGAGCAGTTCTTC
13 | TRBJ2-7 | TRBV5-1 | many | . | CASSLNGEYEQYF | TGCGCCAGCAGCTTGAACGGGGAATACGAGCAGTACTTC
16 | TRBJ2-7 | TRBV7-9 | . | . | CASSSPGYLATYEQYF | TGTGCCAGCAGCTCTCCAGGGTATTTGGCCACCTACGAGCAGTACTTC
14 | TRBJ2-7 | TRBV12-3/TRBV12-4 | few | . | CASSFGGAQYEQYF | TGTGCCAGCAGTTTTGGTGGGGCCCAATACGAGCAGTACTTC
14 | TRBJ1-1 | TRBV6-5 | . | . | CASSYSTRNTEAFF | TGTGCCAGCAGTTACTCGACCCGGAACACTGAAGCTTTCTTT
15 | TRBJ2-7 | TRBV9 | few | . | CASSVDGNQIYEQYF | TGTGCCAGCAGCGTAGACGGGAACCAAATCTACGAGCAGTACTTC
16 | TRBJ2-5 | TRBV7-8 | . | . | CASSLWVSPYQETQYF | TGTGCCAGCAGCTTATGGGTCAGCCCGTACCAAGAGACCCAGTACTTC
15 | TRBJ2-5 | TRBV7-8 | few | . | CASSLMGDGQETQYF | TGTGCCAGCAGCTTAATGGGGGACGGCCAAGAGACCCAGTACTTC
15 | TRBJ2-7 | TRBV7-9 | few | TRBD1 | CASSSTDRGRHEQYF | TGTGCCAGCAGCTCGACGGACAGGGGGCGTCACGAGCAGTACTTC
16 | TRBJ1-5 | TRBV9 | . | . | CASSQEGTSFGQPQHF | TGTGCCAGCAGCCAAGAGGGTACGTCCTTCGGGCAGCCCCAGCATTTT
14 | TRBJ2-7 | TRBV29-1 | . | . | CSVETVQGGYEQYF | TGCAGCGTTGAAACGGTGCAGGGGGGCTACGAGCAGTACTTC
14 | TRBJ2-4 | TRBV12-3/TRBV12-4 | few | . | CASSFPGPKNIQYF | TGTGCCAGCAGTTTCCCGGGGCCCAAAAACATTCAGTACTTC
16 | TRBJ2-5 | TRBV9 | few | TRBD1 | CASSPRQGLGQETQYF | TGTGCCAGCAGCCCCCGACAGGGGTTAGGACAAGAGACCCAGTACTTC
14 | TRBJ2-7 | TRBV6-1 | . | . | CATGEPSSSYEQYF | TGTGCCACCGGTGAGCCATCCAGCTCCTACGAGCAGTACTTC
13 | TRBJ2-7 | TRBV6-6 | . | TRBD1 | CASSSDRDRETDF | TGTGCCAGCAGTTCCGATCGGGACAGGGAAACGGACTTC
18 | TRBJ2-6 | TRBV7-8 | . | TRBD1 | CASSLDPGGLSGANVLTF | TGTGCCAGCAGCTTAGACCCAGGGGGCCTCTCTGGGGCCAACGTCCTGACTTTC